This T cell receptor beta chain derives from a study of human T cells and chemical hapten exposure. Study observations and caveats: Significantly greater numbers of large CDR3 similarity clusters came from expanded TCRs than from controls.

V lost 0 bases, J lost 0 bases, and 2 bases stayed unmatched. CDR3 length equals 18 residues. Germline assignment: CDR1 LGHNA and CDR2 YSLEER. The time point here: patch test 1, 2 weeks after DPC sensitization. Treatment in this sample: therapeutic diphenylcyclopropenone sensitization with weekly scalp DPC. In this sample, this clonotype turned up a few times. Its antigen is not identified. In the library, unique molecular identifiers were attached to individual cDNA molecules. Via MiXCR, TCRdb re-called the RACE reads, giving one row per CDR3 protein. In the table there are fewer than 500,000 distinct CDR3 sequences, about 4.8% of which are singletons.

V is TRBV4-3 and J is TRBJ2-6; 10 bases agree with TRBD2. Sequencing used whole blood, obtained in connection with sensitization to the hapten diphenylcyclopropenone (DPC). This clonotype originated in a woman between 50 and 59 years old with alopecia areata. Some clones in this sample may be carry-over from other donors' samples. CDR3 loop: CASSQESGRASGANVLTF. Written as DNA, the CDR3 is TGCGCCAGCAGCCAAGAGAGCGGGAGGGCCTCTGGGGCCAACGTCCTGACTTTC.